Below are 27 T cell receptor beta chains sequenced from a single sample in a study of cytomegalovirus exposure and HLA in healthy donors. Primers included in the PCR were 60 Vbeta and 13 Jbeta primers. Repertoires were generated with immunoSEQ multiplex PCR, while TCRdb's copy carries only in-frame clones and drops some. Of about 150,000 clones listed, approximately 75% are singletons. Material for sequencing was PBMCs. These TCRs come from a man between 45 and 60 years old in good health and CMV-seropositive.

The chain carries TRBV4-3 and TRBJ1-6; the D gene is possibly TRBD1 (6 bases). The length of the CDR3 is 14 residues. Germline-derived CDR1 and CDR2 are LGHNA and YSLEER. The V gene lost 0 bases and the J gene lost 7 bases, with 7 bases spanning the gap. In DNA, the CDR3 is TGCGCCAGCAGCCAAGATAGGGGGAATTCACCCCTCCACTTT. Translated, it gives CASSQDRGNSPLHF.

This clone was counted only a few times. This sequence joins TRBV11-1 and TRBJ2-2; possible D gene TRBD2, 6 bases. Germline V gives CDR1 SGHAT, CDR2 FQDESV (reference sequence). V lost 5 bases, J lost 4 bases, and 17 bases lay in between. The CDR3 covers 16 residues. CDR3 bases: TGTGCCAGCAGCCGCAGGAAGTTCGGGAGCACCGGGGAGCTGTTTTTT. Translating gives CASSRRKFGSTGELFF.

This rearrangement joins TRBV5-4 to TRBJ2-3; 10 nucleotides align to TRBD2. The ends lost 0 bases at V and 4 bases at J; junction bases unmatched: 5. Germline CDR1 is SGHNT and CDR2 is YYREEE (reference sequence). The CDR3 extends over 16 amino acids. The CDR3 DNA sequence: TGTGCCAGCAGCTTGGAGATAGCGGGAGGCCCAGATACGCAGTATTTT. Its translation is CASSLEIAGGPDTQYF.

V gene TRBV7-9 combines with J gene TRBJ1-1; D is unclear. The germline gives CDR1 SEHNR, CDR2 FQNEAQ (reference sequence). The CDR3 length is 12 residues. V was clipped by 3 bases and J by 3 bases, with 5 bases between them. The CDR3 here is CASSFGDTEAFF. The CDR3 coding sequence is TGTGCCAGCAGCTTCGGAGACACTGAAGCTTTCTTT.

This clone was observed a handful of times. This same CDR3 is encoded by further DNA sequences in the sample. The chain employs TRBV27 and TRBJ1-2; 7 nucleotides align to TRBD1. V lost 6 bases to trimming and J lost 4 bases; unmatched junction nucleotides: 8. The CDR3 has 14 residues. Germline assignment: CDR1 MNHEY and CDR2 SMNVEV (reference sequence). The CDR3: CASSPRGTAYGYTF. CDR3 nucleotides: TGTGCCAGCAGCCCCCGTGGGACAGCCTATGGCTACACCTTC.

The chain uses TRBV10-3 and TRBJ1-1; D is possibly TRBD1 (5 bases). In germline, CDR1 is ENHRY, CDR2 SYGVKD. Between the trimmed V and J ends, which lost 8 bases and 1 base, there was a span of 11 bases. This CDR3 has 13 amino acids. CDR3 sequence (DNA): TGTGCCATCGGGGCACATGGGAACACTGAAGCTTTCTTT. This codes for CAIGAHGNTEAFF.

The rearrangement joins TRBV6-5 to TRBJ2-1, with TRBD2 identical over 8 bases. Per germline, CDR1 MNHEY and CDR2 SVGAGI. CDR3 length: 15 residues. Trimming cost V 8 bases and J 9 bases; bases outside gene matches: 15. The CDR3 is CASGAAGAGGGEQFF. DNA of the CDR3: TGTGCCAGCGGGGCGGCGGGGGCCGGGGGGGGTGAGCAGTTCTTC.

The chain uses TRBV6-5 and TRBJ1-5, with TRBD1 identical over 7 bases. The CDR3 spans 13 residues. J gave up 5 bases and V 5 bases, and 3 bases lay outside the gene matches. The germline V gene encodes CDR1 MNHEY and CDR2 SVGAGI. The CDR3 DNA reads as TGTGCCAGCAGTCTACAGGGGCATCAGCCCCAGCATTTT. Translating it yields CASSLQGHQPQHF.

In its sample, this clone was seen once. This chain links TRBV6-1 with TRBJ1-2; D gene unclear. The germline CDR1 and CDR2 sequences are MNHNS and SASEGT. V was clipped by 9 bases and J by 7 bases, with 12 bases between them. The CDR3 loop spans 11 amino acids. This chain's CDR3 is CASFGVGGYTF. The CDR3 bases are TGTGCCAGTTTCGGGGTGGGTGGCTACACCTTC.

The chain couples TRBV2 to TRBJ1-5; 11 bases agree with TRBD1. The CDR3 has 15 amino acids. Trimming cost V 10 bases and J 2 bases; bases outside gene matches: 7. CDR1 and CDR2 from the germline V gene are SNHLY and FYNNEI. CDR3 in DNA: TGTGCCACCGGACAGGGGGCTTTGGGCAATCAGCCCCAGCATTTT. Translating it yields CATGQGALGNQPQHF.

CDR3 nucleotides: TGTGCCAGCAAGAGCGGGATTGAGCAGTTCTTC. It yields the protein CASKSGIEQFF. V usage is TRBV25-1 and J usage is TRBJ2-1; 7 nucleotides line up with TRBD2. This CDR3 is 11 amino acids long. Germline lookup yields CDR1 MGHDK and CDR2 SYGVNS. V was clipped by 7 bases and J by 9 bases; unmatched bases: 3.

The rearrangement links TRBV19 to TRBJ1-5, with TRBD1 identical over 8 bases. The CDR3 sequence is 15 residues long. With 7 bases clipped from V and 5 bases from J, the junction kept 10 bases outside the gene matches. Germline CDR1 reads LNHDA; CDR2 reads SQIVND (reference sequence). The CDR3 nucleotides are TGTGCCAGTACACAACAGGGGGGGGCGGATCAGCCCCAGCATTTT. It yields the protein CASTQQGGADQPQHF.

The chain has TRBV11-2 and TRBJ1-4, with 7 bases aligning to TRBD1. V gave up 3 bases and J gave up 7 bases; unmatched junction bases: 8. Germline V gene sequence: CDR1 SGHAT, CDR2 FQNNGV. This CDR3 spans 15 amino acids. The CDR3 DNA reads as TGTGCCAGCAGCTTCAGACAGGGCCTAGGTGAAAAACTGTTTTTT. The encoded protein is CASSFRQGLGEKLFF.

CDR3 sequence reads: CASVTSGPYNEQFF. CDR3 nucleotide sequence: TGTGCCAGCGTAACTAGCGGGCCCTACAATGAGCAGTTCTTC. V and J are TRBV6-4 and TRBJ2-1, with TRBD2 matching over 9 bases. The CDR3 is 14 residues long. V lost 8 bases to trimming and J lost 2 bases; unmatched junction nucleotides: 4. Germline assignment: CDR1 MRHNA and CDR2 SNTAGT.

V usage is TRBV5-5 and J usage is TRBJ1-2, with 10 bases matching TRBD1. V was pared by 0 bases and J by 2 bases, with 1 base of the junction left unmatched. This CDR3 has 15 residues. Germline V lookup: CDR1 SGHKS, CDR2 YYEKEE (reference sequence). This chain's CDR3 is CASSLGGQGNYGYTF. The DNA for the CDR3 is TGTGCCAGCAGCTTGGGGGGACAGGGGAACTATGGCTACACCTTC.

The chain links TRBV6-1 to TRBJ1-1; 8 nucleotides line up with TRBD1. Germline assignment: CDR1 MNHNS and CDR2 SASEGT. This CDR3 is built from 13 residues. V gave up 6 bases and J gave up 0 bases; unmatched junction bases: 0. The CDR3 nucleotides are TGTGCCAGCAGGACAGGGGTGAACACTGAAGCTTTCTTT. Encoded protein: CASRTGVNTEAFF.

The chain recombines TRBV2 with TRBJ1-6; 9 bases map to TRBD1. CDR1 SNHLY and CDR2 FYNNEI come from the germline V gene. The CDR3 runs 14 residues. V shed 8 bases and J 10 bases; nucleotides not matched to a gene: 9. CDR3 in amino acids: CASGPGQGVSPLHF. DNA for the CDR3: TGTGCCAGCGGGCCGGGACAGGGCGTGTCACCCCTCCACTTT.

V is TRBV7-2 and J is TRBJ2-2; TRBD2 matches at 10 bases. CDR1 and CDR2 (germline): SGHTA, FQGNSA. J gave up 3 bases and V 7 bases, and 11 bases lay outside the gene matches. The CDR3 is 17 residues long. CDR3 DNA: TGTGCCAGCACGAAATTTAGCGGGAGGAGCGACACCGGGGAGCTGTTTTTT. Translating gives CASTKFSGRSDTGELFF.

There are a few counts of this clone. The V call is TRBV5-5, the J call TRBJ1-4; 10 bases are shared with TRBD1. The V segment lost 4 bases and the J segment 7 bases; nucleotides outside the gene matches: 7. The CDR3 runs 15 residues. Looked up from germline, CDR1 is SGHKS and CDR2 is YYEKEE (reference sequence). The chain's CDR3 is CASSLRQGAGEKLFF. CDR3 DNA sequence: TGTGCCAGCAGCCTTCGACAGGGGGCAGGTGAAAAACTGTTTTTT.

This chain links TRBV7-2 with TRBJ2-1, with 15 bases aligning to TRBD2. Unmatched junction bases numbered 15, after V lost 8 bases and J lost 13 bases. The CDR3 spans 16 residues. CDR1 SGHTA and CDR2 FQGNSA come from the germline V gene. CDR3 protein: CASPPIGLAGGAEQFF. The CDR3 DNA follows: TGTGCCAGCCCCCCTATAGGACTAGCGGGAGGGGCTGAACAGTTCTTC.

This clone has only a few counts. V and J are TRBV5-4 and TRBJ2-7, with 10 bases lining up with TRBD2. Losses at the gene ends were 5 bases for V and 0 bases for J; bases not matched to a gene: 5. This CDR3 contains 15 residues. Per the germline V gene, CDR1 is SGHNT and CDR2 is YYREEE (reference sequence). The CDR3 DNA reads TGTGCCAGCAGGTCACTAGCGGGGAGCTCCTACGAGCAGTACTTC. Protein product: CASRSLAGSSYEQYF.

The chain combines TRBV27 with TRBJ1-1; D unclear. CDR3 length: 15 residues. Looked up from germline, CDR1 is MNHEY and CDR2 is SMNVEV (reference sequence). Trimming removed 0 bases from V and 0 bases from J, with 8 bases in between. CDR3: CASSLSFSVNTEAFF. DNA of the CDR3: TGTGCCAGCAGTTTATCCTTCTCAGTGAACACTGAAGCTTTCTTT.

A note on this clone: In the same sample, other DNA sequences code for this CDR3. The chain is built from TRBV7-9 and TRBJ2-1; weak D call: TRBD1 (5 bases). Germline V gene lookup returns CDR1 SEHNR and CDR2 FQNEAQ (reference sequence). The CDR3 spans 13 residues. V shed 4 bases and J shed 3 bases, with 7 bases lying between them. In DNA, the CDR3 is TGTGCCAGCAGCTCAGGGCTCTACAATGAGCAGTTCTTC. It yields the protein CASSSGLYNEQFF.

The rearrangement links TRBV7-8 to TRBJ1-2, with 8 bases aligning to TRBD1. The germline gives CDR1 SGHVS, CDR2 FQNEAQ. The V segment lost 5 bases and the J segment 7 bases; nucleotides outside the gene matches: 6. The CDR3 is made up of 13 amino acids. The chain's CDR3 is CASSVRTGSGYTF. In nucleotides, the CDR3 is TGTGCCAGCAGCGTACGGACAGGGAGTGGCTACACCTTC.

This clone has only a few counts. CDR3 in amino acids: CASSLAGYTQYF. The DNA of the CDR3 is TGTGCCAGCAGCTTAGCCGGTTATACGCAGTATTTT. This chain connects TRBV7-9 to TRBJ2-3; D gene uncertain. Trimming left V 0 bases short and J 7 bases short, with 5 bases between. In germline, CDR1 is SEHNR, CDR2 FQNEAQ (reference sequence). The CDR3 spans 12 residues.

This clone turned up a few times. The chain carries TRBV19 and TRBJ2-7; D unclear. V shed 5 bases and J shed 1 base, with 9 bases lying between them. The length of the CDR3 is 13 residues. Germline V gene sequence: CDR1 LNHDA, CDR2 SQIVND (reference sequence). CDR3 in amino acids: CASSVSWSYEQYF. CDR3 nucleotide sequence: TGTGCCAGTAGTGTGAGTTGGTCCTACGAGCAGTACTTC.

The chain employs TRBV11-2 and TRBJ2-7; 11 bases fit TRBD1. The CDR3 consists of 13 residues. In germline, CDR1 is SGHAT, CDR2 FQNNGV. The trim removed 8 bases at V and 7 bases at J, leaving 7 bases unmatched. The CDR3 DNA follows: TGTGCCAGCTTAGGGACAGGGGGTAAGGAGCAGTACTTC. Protein product: CASLGTGGKEQYF.